Following are 23 T cell receptor beta chains from one sample sequenced in a study of cytomegalovirus exposure and HLA in healthy donors. The study ran its PCR with 60 Vbeta and 13 Jbeta primers. Sequencing used immunoSEQ multiplex PCR; TCRdb keeps in-frame clones, though not all of them. In total, the table holds some 200,000 clones. The specimen was PBMCs. These receptors were collected from a boy between 5 and 17 years old in good health and CMV-seronegative.

The genes are TRBV19 and TRBJ1-4; TRBD1 is a possible D gene (5 bases). The CDR3 loop spans 16 amino acids. CDR1 LNHDA and CDR2 SQIVND come from the germline V gene (reference sequence). Deletions cut 8 bases from V and 6 bases from J, with 22 bases between. CDR3 coding DNA: TGTGCCAGTGCTCCAAGGGTCAGGGTCCTGGATGAAAAACTGTTTTTT. Translated, it gives CASAPRVRVLDEKLFF.

The CDR3 reads CASSLARYYEQYF. Here the CDR3 DNA reads TGTGCCAGCTCACTGGCGAGGTACTACGAGCAGTACTTC. The chain has TRBV18 and TRBJ2-7; D unclear. The length of the CDR3 is 13 residues. Germline-derived CDR1 and CDR2 are KGHSH and LQKENI. V was clipped by 4 bases and J by 3 bases, with 10 bases between them.

Concerning this clone: This specimen includes other DNA sequences encoding the same CDR3. The J gene is TRBJ2-1, the V gene TRBV5-1; the D gene is possibly TRBD2 (5 bases). This CDR3 comprises 13 residues. Germline V gene data show CDR1 as SGHRS and CDR2 as YFSETQ. V dropped 4 bases and J dropped 6 bases, with 11 bases sitting between them. The CDR3 region has the DNA TGCGCCAGCAGCCTGGCTGGAGGCAATGAGCAGTTCTTC. Amino acid sequence: CASSLAGGNEQFF.

The DNA of the CDR3 is TGTGCCAGCAGTCCCCGGACAGGGGACGAGCAGTACTTC. Encoded protein: CASSPRTGDEQYF. The V gene is TRBV28, the J gene TRBJ2-7; 9 bases are a match to TRBD1. V shed 5 bases and J 5 bases; nucleotides not matched to a gene: 4. The germline V gene has CDR1 MDHEN and CDR2 SYDVKM. The CDR3 loop spans 13 amino acids.

The rearrangement joins TRBV11-3 to TRBJ2-2; 8 bases are a match to TRBD1. This CDR3 comprises 16 residues. Trimming removed 1 base from V and 4 bases from J; junction bases left unmatched: 5. Looked up from germline, CDR1 is SGHNT and CDR2 is YENEEA. The CDR3 loop is CASSLAGQVSTGELFF. The CDR3 bases are TGTGCCAGCAGCTTAGCGGGACAGGTTAGCACCGGGGAGCTGTTTTTT.

This sequence joins TRBV9 and TRBJ1-6; 8 bases are shared with TRBD1. The CDR3 has 15 residues. The germline V gene encodes CDR1 SGDLS and CDR2 YYNGEE. With 3 bases clipped from V and 6 bases from J, the junction kept 5 bases outside the gene matches. This chain's CDR3 is CASSGLQGGNSPLHF. The DNA for the CDR3 is TGTGCCAGCAGCGGACTACAGGGGGGTAATTCACCCCTCCACTTT.

This chain joins TRBV6-6 and TRBJ1-3, with TRBD1 as a possible D gene (5 bases). The germline V gene encodes CDR1 MNHNY and CDR2 SVGAGI (reference sequence). The CDR3 extends over 12 amino acids. The V gene lost 2 bases and the J gene lost 11 bases, with 10 bases spanning the gap. This CDR3 is CASSYGDSSIYF. The DNA of the CDR3 is TGTGCCAGCAGTTACGGTGACAGCTCCATATATTTT.

The J gene is TRBJ1-5, the V gene TRBV7-6; no definite D call. The V end was cut by 3 bases, the J end by 5 bases, with 8 bases between. Germline V gene lookup returns CDR1 SGHVS and CDR2 FNYEAQ. The length of the CDR3 is 13 residues. The CDR3 DNA reads as TGTGCCAGCAGCTTCCGCAGCGATCAGCCCCAGCATTTT. It translates to CASSFRSDQPQHF.

The chain is built from TRBV19 and TRBJ1-5; tentative D call: TRBD1 (5 bases). V was cut by 8 bases and J by 2 bases, with 22 bases left in between. The CDR3 sequence is 17 residues long. Germline V gene lookup returns CDR1 LNHDA and CDR2 SQIVND (reference sequence). The DNA for the CDR3 is TGTGCCAGTCTACCCGCCTCACAGGTAATCGGCAATCAGCCCCAGCATTTT. The encoded protein is CASLPASQVIGNQPQHF.

The DNA of the CDR3 is TGTGCCAGCAGTGAAGAAGGGGGATTAAATCAGCCCCAGCATTTT. This encodes CASSEEGGLNQPQHF. The chain recombines TRBV6-1 with TRBJ1-5; a weak D match, TRBD1 (6 bases). Looked up from germline, CDR1 is MNHNS and CDR2 is SASEGT. Trimming cost V 1 base and J 4 bases, with 11 bases left between them. This CDR3 region has 15 residues.

This sequence joins TRBV6-1 and TRBJ2-2; 9 nucleotides agree with TRBD1. From germline, CDR1 is MNHNS and CDR2 SASEGT. Trimming removed 5 bases from V and 6 bases from J; junction bases left unmatched: 7. This CDR3 contains 15 residues. The CDR3 loop reads CASSTGTGWAGELFF. The CDR3 DNA follows: TGTGCCAGCAGTACGGGGACAGGGTGGGCCGGGGAGCTGTTTTTT.

This chain joins TRBV6-4 and TRBJ1-2; D gene uncertain. The germline gives CDR1 MRHNA, CDR2 SNTAGT. This CDR3 comprises 14 residues. The V gene lost 5 bases and the J gene lost 8 bases, with 18 bases spanning the gap. The CDR3 nucleotides are TGTGCCAGCAGTCCCTCCGGGGAGCTAGGGGGCTACACCTTC. This gives the protein CASSPSGELGGYTF.

The V and J genes are TRBV7-2 and TRBJ2-5, with TRBD1 matching 8 bases. CDR3 size: 15 residues. After removal of 5 bases from V and 0 bases from J, the junction contained 5 bases not matched to a gene. Germline lookup yields CDR1 SGHTA and CDR2 FQGNSA. The CDR3 sequence: CASSLQGGDQETQYF. As DNA, the CDR3 is TGTGCCAGCAGCCTACAGGGGGGAGACCAAGAGACCCAGTACTTC.

The gene calls are TRBV5-1 and TRBJ2-3, with a possible D match to TRBD1 (5 bases). Germline CDR1 SGHRS, CDR2 YFSETQ. V was trimmed by 4 bases and J by 0 bases, leaving 9 bases between them. This CDR3 comprises 14 residues. CDR3 sequence: CASSGATSTDTQYF. For the CDR3, the DNA is TGCGCCAGCAGCGGGGCGACTAGCACAGATACGCAGTATTTT.

V gene TRBV18 combines with J gene TRBJ1-4; weak D call: TRBD1 (5 bases). CDR1 and CDR2 from the germline V gene are KGHSH and LQKENI. This CDR3 comprises 13 residues. V was pared by 3 bases and J by 5 bases, with 7 bases between. The CDR3 nucleotides read TGTGCCAGCTCACCGGGGCCAAATGAAAAACTGTTTTTT. This sequence encodes CASSPGPNEKLFF.

The J gene is TRBJ2-4, the V gene TRBV5-6, with a tentative D call TRBD2 (6 bases). The CDR3 is 13 amino acids. Germline V lookup: CDR1 SGHDT, CDR2 YYEEEE. Trimming stripped 4 bases from V and 7 bases from J, with 12 bases between. The CDR3, as DNA: TGTGCCAGCAGCAATGGACGGGGGAACATTCAGTACTTC. Translated: CASSNGRGNIQYF.

The CDR3 bases are TGTGCCTGGACCGCTGGGGCATGGGGCACTGAAGCTTTCTTT. Protein: CAWTAGAWGTEAFF. This chain connects TRBV30 to TRBJ1-1; D perhaps matches TRBD1 (5 bases). Germline V lookup: CDR1 GTSNPN, CDR2 SVGIG (reference sequence). The V gene lost 4 bases and the J gene lost 4 bases, with 16 bases spanning the gap. This CDR3 is built from 14 residues.

The V call is TRBV28, the J call TRBJ1-5, with D possibly being TRBD1 (6 bases). The V end was cut by 2 bases, the J end by 5 bases, with 16 bases between. The CDR3 spans 16 residues. The V gene's germline CDR1 is MDHEN and CDR2 SYDVKM. The CDR3 loop is CASSLGDIALYQPQHF. Written as DNA, the CDR3 is TGTGCCAGCAGTTTAGGGGACATTGCCCTCTATCAGCCCCAGCATTTT.

For this clone: Germline is not matched at one junction end, which may reflect a read error. This chain uses TRBV5-1 with TRBJ2-5, with TRBD2 identical over 9 bases. Germline CDR1 reads SGHRS; CDR2 reads YFSETQ. There are 16 residues in the CDR3. As DNA, the CDR3 is TGCGCCAGCAGCTTGTTTCCTAGCGGGGCTCAAGCGACCCAGTACTTC. It yields the protein CASSLFPSGAQATQYF.

The chain uses TRBV30 and TRBJ2-7; 7 bases align to TRBD1. Germline lookup yields CDR1 GTSNPN and CDR2 SVGIG (reference sequence). After removal of 7 bases from V and 0 bases from J, the junction contained 3 bases not matched to a gene. There are 12 residues in the CDR3. The CDR3 sequence is CALGQISYEQYF. The CDR3 bases are TGTGCCTTGGGACAGATCTCCTACGAGCAGTACTTC.

V is TRBV30 and J is TRBJ1-2; a weak D match, TRBD1 (6 bases). Germline assignment: CDR1 GTSNPN and CDR2 SVGIG (reference sequence). The V gene lost 5 bases and the J gene lost 5 bases, with 12 bases spanning the gap. CDR3 length equals 12 residues. Here the CDR3 DNA reads TGTGCCTGGGGACGGACAGATTATGGCTACACCTTC. The encoded protein is CAWGRTDYGYTF. Drawing the rest from reference TRBV30 and TRBJ1-2, the complete variable domain is SQTIHQWPATLVQPVGSPLSLECTVEGTSNPNLYWYRQAAGRGLQLLFYSVGIGQISSEVPQNLSASRPQDRQFILSSKKLLLSDSGFYLCAWGRTDYGYTFGSGTRLTVV.

This chain uses TRBV7-9 with TRBJ2-1; 9 bases fit TRBD2. The trim removed 2 bases at V and 0 bases at J, leaving 5 bases unmatched. Germline CDR1 is SEHNR and CDR2 is FQNEAQ (reference sequence). The CDR3 length is 17 residues. CDR3 sequence: CASSLSGGTSSYNEQFF. CDR3 sequence (DNA): TGTGCCAGCAGCTTAAGCGGGGGGACCAGCTCCTACAATGAGCAGTTCTTC.

This rearrangement joins TRBV4-1 to TRBJ2-5, with D perhaps TRBD1 (6 bases). Trimming shortened V by 4 bases and J by 0 bases, and 12 bases separated the two germline ends. CDR1 and CDR2 from the germline V gene are MGHRA and YSYEKL. This CDR3 is built from 15 residues. CDR3 sequence: CASSLFRDNQETQYF. For the CDR3, the DNA is TGCGCCAGCAGCCTTTTCCGGGACAACCAAGAGACCCAGTACTTC.